This TCR beta chain was sequenced during a study of response to subunit inactivated influenza vaccine. About this clonotype itself: Antigen unknown.

Points from the study as a whole: Few additional T cells are recruited per seasonal influenza vaccination, authors suggested.

This CDR3 is built from 16 residues. V lost 7 bases and J lost 4; bases outside the gene matches: 6. TCRdb passed the RT-PCR reads through MiXCR, listing each CDR3 protein once. This sample has hundreds of thousands of distinct CDR3 sequences, with 15% to 19% found just once. This receptor was obtained from a middle-aged man who received an inactivated influenza vaccine. Source: PBMCs from blood, taken roughly 13 days after vaccination. The rearrangement uses TRBV12-3 or TRBV12-4 and TRBJ2-5, with 16 bases that match TRBD2. The CDR3 DNA sequence: TGTGCCAGCACCCTGGGACTAGCGGGGGGGACAGAGACCCAGTACTTC. This codes for CASTLGLAGGTETQYF.